This T cell receptor (beta chain) is from a study of blood T cell repertoires in COVID-19. Study overall: The samples span acute and convalescent COVID-19 from the United States, Italy and Spain.

Trimming removed 5 bases from V and 1 base from J, with 15 bases in between. The CDR3 is 16 residues long. Germline values: CDR1 SGHNT, CDR2 YENEEA. TCRdb keeps only in-frame clones here, not all; method: immunoSEQ multiplex PCR. The data contain about 270,000 clones, less than 85% of them singletons. The chain joins TRBV11-3 to TRBJ1-5; D not certain. Sequenced: peripheral blood. This TCR was sampled from a woman in her late teens or twenties with acute or convalescent COVID-19. This CDR3 reads CASSPRGPRSNQPQHF. The CDR3, as DNA: TGTGCCAGCAGCCCCCGAGGTCCGCGGAGCAATCAGCCCCAGCATTTT.